This section outlines one T cell receptor (beta chain) sequence together with its context. Its antigen remains unidentified. The data were taken from a study of T cells in localized non-small cell lung cancer. Study-level points and caveats: Among the top 100 tumor clones, a median around 60 appeared in adjacent lung. Analysis by sequencing included only one tumor region, so heterogeneity remains possible. Uninvolved adjacent lung had higher T cell clonality than tumor and all other tissues.

Germline V gene sequence: CDR1 MNHEY, CDR2 SVGAGI. The CDR3 totals 14 residues. Between the trimmed V and J ends, which lost 7 bases and 0 bases, there was a span of 12 bases. The protocol was immunoSEQ multiplex PCR, while the TCRdb copy is restricted to in-frame clones and leaves out a portion. The table lists around 23,000 clones, 90% of them singletons. The sequenced sample was peripheral blood, obtained before any cancer treatment. This clonotype was obtained from a woman aged 35-70 years with stage I lung adenocarcinoma. This sequence joins TRBV6-5 and TRBJ1-2; perhaps TRBD1 as D (6 bases). This CDR3 is CASKGTPSNYGYTF. The CDR3 nucleotides read TGTGCCAGCAAGGGGACACCCTCTAACTATGGCTACACCTTC.